Presented here are 8 T cell receptor beta chains from one specimen sequenced in a study of neurological immune-mediated disorders. TCRdb reanalysed the 5' RACE reads using MiXCR and keeps one entry per CDR3 protein. The table shows tens of thousands of distinct CDR3 sequences, with 3% to 4% occurring only once. The sample consisted of PBMCs. The receptors originated from a man aged 40-55 years with multiple sclerosis.

This clonotype was seen ten or more times. V usage is TRBV10-3 and J usage is TRBJ2-1; TRBD1 agrees at 9 bases. From germline, CDR1 is ENHRY and CDR2 SYGVKD. The length of the CDR3 is 14 residues. V trimming: 6 bases; J trimming: 2 bases; junction bases outside the gene matches: 2. The CDR3 nucleotides read TGTGCCATCAGAACAGGGGGCCCCTACAATGAGCAGTTCTTC. Residues: CAIRTGGPYNEQFF.

This clonotype was counted ten times or more. This sequence joins TRBV10-3 and TRBJ2-7; TRBD1 might be the D (5 bases). V was clipped by 8 bases and J by 3 bases, with 14 bases between them. In germline, CDR1 is ENHRY, CDR2 SYGVKD. CDR3 length: 13 residues. CDR3 amino acids: CAIGKSDSYEQYF. In DNA form, the CDR3 reads TGTGCCATCGGGAAGAGTGACAGCTACGAGCAGTACTTC.

Ten or more counts support this clonotype. This chain connects TRBV11-1 to TRBJ2-1; D call uncertain. The V end lost 5 bases, the J end lost 4 bases, and 12 bases lay between the germline ends. Germline CDR1 is SGHAT and CDR2 is FQDESV (reference sequence). The CDR3 runs 14 residues. CDR3 amino acids: CASSRFSEYNEQFF. DNA for the CDR3: TGTGCCAGCAGCCGATTCAGCGAGTACAATGAGCAGTTCTTC.

This clonotype was seen at least ten times. The chain carries TRBV27 and TRBJ2-2; D call uncertain. CDR3 size: 14 residues. In germline, CDR1 is MNHEY, CDR2 SMNVEV (reference sequence). The V end was cut by 1 base, the J end by 3 bases, with 6 bases between. In DNA form, the CDR3 reads TGTGCCAGCAGTTTATTCAGCTACACCGGGGAGCTGTTTTTT. This codes for CASSLFSYTGELFF.

This clonotype was recorded at least ten times. V is TRBV7-2 and J is TRBJ1-1; D unclear. The germline V and J ends were trimmed by 4 bases and 7 bases, with 13 bases remaining between them. CDR3 length equals 13 residues. CDR1 and CDR2 from the germline V gene are SGHTA and FQGNSA. This CDR3 is CASSYRVGSEAFF. CDR3 DNA sequence: TGTGCCAGCAGCTATCGGGTCGGGAGTGAAGCTTTCTTT.

This clonotype was seen a few times. V gene TRBV5-1 combines with J gene TRBJ2-3; TRBD1 might be the D (6 bases). V shed 4 bases and J shed 4 bases, with 16 bases lying between them. The CDR3 contains 15 residues. The germline CDR1 and CDR2 sequences are SGHRS and YFSETQ. This CDR3 is CASSEQGSWADTQYF. The CDR3 DNA is TGCGCCAGCAGCGAACAGGGATCATGGGCAGATACGCAGTATTTT.

This clonotype occurred many times. V usage is TRBV15 and J usage is TRBJ2-6; D perhaps matches TRBD1 (5 bases). Germline CDR1 is LNHNV and CDR2 is YYDKDF (reference sequence). V was shortened by 2 bases and J by 4 bases, with 12 bases between the two germline ends. This CDR3 comprises 16 residues. CDR3 nucleotides: TGTGCCACCAGCAGACAGGGTTCGATCGGGGCCAACGTCCTGACTTTC. Amino acid sequence: CATSRQGSIGANVLTF.

This clonotype has a handful of counts. The rearrangement joins TRBV19 to TRBJ1-5; the D gene is possibly TRBD1 (5 bases). V was shortened by 1 base and J by 7 bases, with 11 bases between the two germline ends. In germline, CDR1 is LNHDA, CDR2 SQIVND (reference sequence). CDR3 length: 14 residues. CDR3: CASSIARDGQPQHF. The CDR3 DNA sequence: TGTGCCAGTAGTATAGCCAGGGATGGGCAGCCCCAGCATTTT.